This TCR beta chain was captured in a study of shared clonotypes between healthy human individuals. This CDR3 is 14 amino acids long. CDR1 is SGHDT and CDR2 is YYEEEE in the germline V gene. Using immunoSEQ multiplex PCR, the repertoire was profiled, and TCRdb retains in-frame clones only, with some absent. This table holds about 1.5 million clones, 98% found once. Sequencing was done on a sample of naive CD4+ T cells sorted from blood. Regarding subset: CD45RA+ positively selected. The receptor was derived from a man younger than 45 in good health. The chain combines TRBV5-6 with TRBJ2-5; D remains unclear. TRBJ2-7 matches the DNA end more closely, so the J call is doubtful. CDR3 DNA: TGTGCCAGCAGCTTGCCGACAAGACCAAACGAGCAGTACTTC. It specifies CASSLPTRPNEQYF.